This T cell receptor (beta chain) was observed in a study of cytomegalovirus exposure and HLA in healthy donors. Whole-study context: T cells numbering about 180 million yielded 95 million to 140 million unique TCR beta sequences in an earlier analysis.

This clone was observed once. The antigen remains unidentified. The PCR contained 60 Vbeta and 13 Jbeta primers. Data came from immunoSEQ multiplex PCR; TCRdb stores just in-frame clones and leaves some out. The sample has tens of thousands of clones, 84% seen once. General observations from the study: Rarity characterized most TCR sequences, yet some public TCRs appeared in many donors.

The J segment lost 5 bases and the V segment lost 4 bases, leaving 10 bases of the junction unmatched. The CDR3 totals 16 residues. Sequencing was done on a sample of PBMCs. The chain joins TRBV23-1 to TRBJ2-4; 8 bases agree with TRBD1. TRBV23-1 is given ORF status, its function remaining uncertain. The receptor comes from a man in his 70s in good health and CMV-seropositive. CDR3 sequence: CASSRYKLQGENIQYF. The CDR3 DNA is TGCGCCAGCAGTCGTTATAAGTTACAGGGGGAAAACATTCAGTACTTC.